This TCR beta chain was profiled in a study of PD-1 blockade in classical Hodgkin lymphoma. Findings of the study overall: Newly diagnosed patients reportedly trailed healthy donors in baseline TCR diversity. Sources of repertoire differences remain undefined, possibly disease activity or prior therapy.

Using immunoSEQ multiplex PCR, the repertoire was profiled, and TCRdb retains in-frame clones only, with some absent. Among tens of thousands of clones listed, roughly 91% were seen once. This sample's time point: newly diagnosed, previously untreated cHL patient sample. PBMCs representing newly diagnosed, untreated classical Hodgkin lymphoma functioned as the comparison. The CDR3 consists of 14 residues. Germline-derived CDR1 and CDR2 are SGHNT and YYREEE (reference sequence). Unmatched junction bases numbered 11, after V lost 4 bases and J lost 7 bases. Concerning this clone itself: The antigen remains undetermined.

Material for sequencing was peripheral blood mononuclear cells (PBMCs). The chain joins TRBV5-4 to TRBJ2-7, with TRBD1 matching 7 bases. This TCR was recovered from a human donor with classical Hodgkin lymphoma. The chain's CDR3 is CASSTPGGPGEQYF. CDR3 DNA sequence: TGTGCCAGCAGCACCCCAGGGGGTCCGGGGGAGCAGTACTTC. The full variable domain, completed using reference TRBV5-4 and TRBJ2-7, is ETGVTQSPTHLIKTRGQQVTLRCSSQSGHNTVSWYQQALGQGPQFIFQYYREEENGRGNFPPRFSGLQFPNYSSELNVNALELDDSALYLCASSTPGGPGEQYFGPGTRLTVT.